A selection of T cell receptor beta chains follows, all from one sample in a study of shared clonotypes between healthy human individuals. Assay: immunoSEQ multiplex PCR; the TCRdb copy retains only in-frame clones and omits some. The sample has approximately 2.5 million clones, over 85% seen once. The sequencing sample was made of naive CD4+ T cells sorted from blood. These receptors were collected from a man between 18 and 35 years old in good health. Each CDR3 is given with its conserved first and last residue. A D gene is named only where the DNA matches it firmly. A row's size may be missing; if present it is once, few, many or a size class.

j_gene	abundance	d_gene	v_gene	CDR3aa	CDR3nt
TRBJ2-3	-	TRBD2	TRBV9	CASSDSGIRGDTDTQYF	TGTGCCAGCAGCGATAGCGGGATCAGAGGGGACACAGATACGCAGTATTTT
TRBJ1-5	-	TRBD1	TRBV7-9	CASSLGTGWQPQHF	TGTGCCAGCAGCTTGGGGACAGGATGGCAGCCCCAGCATTTT
TRBJ1-5	-	-	TRBV18	CASSPGGADQPQHF	TGTGCCAGCTCACCAGGGGGCGCGGATCAGCCCCAGCATTTT
TRBJ2-3	-	TRBD1	TRBV9	CASSVDRGRDTQYF	TGTGCCAGCAGCGTGGACAGGGGGCGAGATACGCAGTATTTT
TRBJ2-7	-	TRBD2	TRBV18	CASSPLVGLEDPYEQYF	TGTGCCAGCTCACCGCTGGTTGGACTAGAAGATCCCTACGAGCAGTACTTC
TRBJ1-5	-	-	TRBV6-1	CASSELQGTQHF	TGTGCCAGCAGTGAACTCCAGGGTACCCAGCATTTT
TRBJ2-1	-	-	TRBV2	CASSELGPSGEQFF	TGTGCCAGCAGTGAACTTGGACCGTCCGGTGAGCAGTTCTTC
TRBJ2-7	-	TRBD2	TRBV2	CASSPSGGDREQYF	TGTGCCAGCAGCCCGTCGGGGGGGGATCGCGAGCAGTACTTC
TRBJ1-1	once	-	TRBV7-2	CASSLETLNTEAFF	TGTGCCAGCAGCTTAGAAACACTGAACACTGAAGCTTTCTTT
TRBJ2-4	-	-	TRBV2	CASQEGVLDIQYF	TGTGCCAGCCAAGAAGGGGTATTGGACATTCAGTACTTC
TRBJ1-2	few	-	TRBV10-1	CASSESANYGYTF	TGCGCCAGCAGTGAGTCGGCCAACTATGGCTACACCTTC
TRBJ2-1	-	-	TRBV5-1	CASSSPLFFNEQFF	TGCGCCAGCAGCTCCCCCCTCTTCTTCAATGAGCAGTTCTTC
TRBJ2-3	once	TRBD2	TRBV9	CASSWGLAGTDTQYF	TGTGCCAGCAGCTGGGGACTAGCTGGCACAGATACGCAGTATTTT
TRBJ2-7	-	-	TRBV6-1	CASSEALGNPYEQYF	TGTGCCAGCAGTGAAGCGTTGGGCAACCCCTACGAGCAGTACTTC
TRBJ2-5	-	TRBD2	TRBV7-2	CASSLGLAGGPQETQYF	TGTGCCAGCAGCTTAGGACTAGCGGGGGGGCCTCAAGAGACCCAGTACTTC
TRBJ1-2	-	-	TRBV5-6	CASSEGFLYGYTF	TGTGCCAGCAGCGAAGGCTTCCTCTATGGCTACACCTTC
TRBJ2-7	-	-	TRBV7-9	CASSLSQGPYEQYF	TGTGCCAGCAGCTTAAGCCAGGGCCCCTACGAGCAGTACTTC
TRBJ2-7	-	TRBD1	TRBV5-1	CASSRRDRAYEQYF	TGCGCCAGCAGCAGGAGGGACAGGGCCTACGAGCAGTACTTC
TRBJ1-2	few	-	TRBV30	CAWGQNGYTF	TGTGCCTGGGGACAGAATGGCTACACCTTC
TRBJ1-5	-	TRBD1	TRBV6-5	CASSSGQGSQPQHF	TGTGCCAGCAGTTCGGGACAGGGGAGTCAGCCCCAGCATTTT
TRBJ2-3	-	-	TRBV5-4	CASSSDPLVDTQYF	TGTGCCAGCAGCTCCGACCCCCTTGTGGATACGCAGTATTTT
TRBJ2-2	-	TRBD2	TRBV7-3	CASSLSPLGVSGGPKNTGELFF	TGTGCCAGCAGCTTAAGTCCCCTCGGAGTTAGCGGGGGCCCTAAGAACACCGGGGAGCTGTTTTTT
TRBJ1-2	-	-	TRBV6-5	CASSFLRGDGGYTF	TGTGCCAGCAGTTTCCTGAGGGGAGATGGTGGCTACACCTTC
TRBJ2-7	-	TRBD2	TRBV30	CAWTPGGSGGYEQYF	TGTGCCTGGACCCCCGGGGGTAGCGGGGGGTACGAGCAGTACTTC
TRBJ2-2	-	-	TRBV19	CASSLGGLHTGELFF	TGTGCCAGTAGTCTGGGGGGACTCCACACCGGGGAGCTGTTTTTT
TRBJ2-7	-	-	TRBV7-8	CASSTSYNEQYF	TGTGCCAGCAGCACCAGTTACAACGAGCAGTACTTC
TRBJ1-4	-	TRBD1	TRBV5-6	CASSWQGTGVEKLFF	TGTGCCAGCAGCTGGCAAGGGACAGGTGTTGAAAAACTGTTTTTT
TRBJ1-1	-	TRBD1	TRBV7-9	CASRPSGQGATEAFF	TGTGCCAGCAGACCCTCGGGACAGGGTGCAACTGAAGCTTTCTTT
TRBJ2-1	once	TRBD2	TRBV4-1	CASSLSPSGSNEQFF	TGCGCCAGCAGCCTGTCCCCTAGCGGGAGTAATGAGCAGTTCTTC
TRBJ1-5	-	-	TRBV6-1	CASSEGIGGMGSNQPQHF	TGTGCCAGCAGTGAAGGAATCGGGGGGATGGGTAGCAATCAGCCCCAGCATTTT
TRBJ2-3	-	-	TRBV7-9	CASSRDSPSTDTQYF	TGTGCCAGCAGCCGTGACAGTCCTAGCACAGATACGCAGTATTTT
TRBJ2-2	-	-	TRBV7-7	CASSPSGTTAGELFF	TGTGCTAGCAGCCCCTCCGGGACAACGGCCGGGGAGCTGTTTTTT
TRBJ2-7	once	-	TRBV19	CASSPGYPRVPYEQYF	TGTGCCAGTAGCCCCGGATACCCCAGGGTTCCCTACGAGCAGTACTTC
TRBJ2-1	-	-	TRBV13	CASSKRNRDEQFF	TGTGCCAGCAGCAAACGGAACAGGGATGAGCAGTTCTTC
TRBJ2-3	-	-	TRBV7-9	CASSPDRFADTQYF	TGTGCCAGCAGCCCGGACAGATTCGCAGATACGCAGTATTTT
TRBJ2-3	-	TRBD1	TRBV30	CAWNPQGVTQYF	TGTGCCTGGAATCCTCAGGGGGTAACGCAGTATTTT
TRBJ1-1	-	-	TRBV18	CASSRINENTEAFF	TGTGCCAGCTCACGTATCAACGAGAACACTGAAGCTTTCTTT
TRBJ2-3	-	TRBD2	TRBV5-1	CASSLEAGVPRTTQYF	TGCGCCAGCAGCTTGGAGGCGGGAGTGCCCCGTACTACGCAGTATTTT
TRBJ2-2	-	-	TRBV6-1	CASSVDRRTGELFF	TGTGCCAGCAGTGTTGACAGGCGCACCGGGGAGCTGTTTTTT
TRBJ1-2	-	-	TRBV6-6	CASRNSGGESGYTF	TGTGCCAGCAGAAACAGCGGGGGCGAGAGTGGCTACACCTTC
TRBJ2-3	-	-	TRBV27	CASRRNPSPASTDTQYF	TGTGCCAGCAGGCGAAACCCTAGTCCCGCAAGCACAGATACGCAGTATTTT
TRBJ1-2	-	-	TRBV28	CASSLPGLYGYTF	TGTGCCAGCAGTTTACCGGGCCTCTATGGCTACACCTTC
TRBJ2-1	once	TRBD2	TRBV5-1	CASSRGGGGLNEQFF	TGCGCCAGCAGCCGGGGAGGCGGGGGATTAAATGAGCAGTTCTTC
TRBJ1-1	-	TRBD1	TRBV6-5	CASSYSWTGGTEAFF	TGTGCCAGCAGTTACTCGTGGACAGGGGGCACTGAAGCTTTCTTT
TRBJ2-7	-	-	TRBV5-1	CASSDDITRNYEQYF	TGCGCCAGCAGCGATGACATCACCCGAAACTACGAGCAGTACTTC
TRBJ2-5	-	TRBD1	TRBV5-4	CASSFGQGYETQYF	TGTGCCAGCAGCTTCGGACAGGGTTACGAGACCCAGTACTTC
TRBJ2-7	-	TRBD2	TRBV18	CASSPGLAGGPVFGQYF	TGTGCCAGCTCACCGGGACTAGCGGGAGGGCCGGTCTTTGGGCAGTACTTC
TRBJ1-2	-	TRBD1	TRBV5-5	CASTQDRGQGGYTF	TGTGCCAGCACCCAGGACAGGGGGCAGGGTGGCTACACCTTC
TRBJ1-4	-	TRBD1	TRBV4-1	CASSRDSLGREKLFF	TGCGCCAGCAGCAGGGACAGCCTGGGTCGGGAAAAACTGTTTTTT
TRBJ2-2	-	-	TRBV5-4	CASSSLGGGLNTGELFF	TGTGCCAGCAGCTCCCTTGGGGGGGGCCTAAACACCGGGGAGCTGTTTTTT